Listed here are 28 T cell receptor beta chains from one sample, sequenced in a study of cytomegalovirus exposure and HLA in healthy donors. The PCR was carried out with 60 Vbeta primers and 13 Jbeta primers. Profiled with immunoSEQ multiplex PCR; TCRdb holds only in-frame clones, not every one. The sample comprises fewer than 300,000 clones, under 90% of which are singletons, and 0.3% rests with the top ten. Sequenced input: PBMCs. These receptors were collected from a girl aged 2-10 years in good health and CMV-seronegative.

This chain links TRBV28 with TRBJ2-7; 8 nucleotides align to TRBD2. V was clipped by 5 bases and J by 3 bases; unmatched bases: 12. The CDR3 runs to 16 residues. Germline V CDR1 and CDR2: MDHEN, SYDVKM. The CDR3 loop reads CASSTTGTSGFYEQYF. The DNA for the CDR3 is TGTGCCAGCAGTACTACCGGGACTAGTGGCTTCTACGAGCAGTACTTC.

The CDR3: CASSLSGRDNEQFF. The DNA for the CDR3 is TGTGCCAGCAGCTTGTCTGGCAGGGACAATGAGCAGTTCTTC. This chain joins TRBV5-4 and TRBJ2-1; D perhaps matches TRBD1 (5 bases). Germline CDR1 is SGHNT and CDR2 is YYREEE (reference sequence). V lost 1 base and J lost 5, with 10 bases in between. The CDR3 contains 14 residues.

The rearrangement joins TRBV7-6 to TRBJ1-6; possible D gene TRBD1, 6 bases. CDR1 and CDR2 from the germline V gene are SGHVS and FNYEAQ. V was clipped by 1 base and J by 6 bases, with 13 bases between them. This CDR3 has 16 amino acids. CDR3 in amino acids: CASSLEARGRNSPLHF. Here the CDR3 DNA reads TGTGCCAGCAGCTTAGAGGCCAGGGGCCGTAATTCACCCCTCCACTTT.

This clone appeared once. V is TRBV4-1 and J is TRBJ1-5; 8 nucleotides agree with TRBD1. With 2 bases clipped from V and 6 bases from J, the junction kept 3 bases outside the gene matches. Germline V gene lookup returns CDR1 MGHRA and CDR2 YSYEKL. The CDR3 is 14 residues long. CDR3 bases: TGCGCCAGCAGCCAACCGGACAGGGCTCAGCCCCAGCATTTT. Translation gives CASSQPDRAQPQHF.

The chain recombines TRBV7-2 with TRBJ2-6, with D possibly TRBD2 on 6 matching bases. CDR1 SGHTA and CDR2 FQGNSA come from the germline V gene. This CDR3 is built from 14 residues. Trimming took off 10 bases at V and 0 bases at J, with 10 bases between the two ends. The CDR3 DNA is TGTGCCACCCGGGGAGGCTCTGGGGCCAACGTCCTGACTTTC. Translating gives CATRGGSGANVLTF.

CDR3 coding DNA: TGTGCCAGCAGGAATTTGGAGGGGTATGGCTACACCTTC. Its protein product is CASRNLEGYGYTF. This sequence joins TRBV27 and TRBJ1-2; a weak D match, TRBD1 (5 bases). This CDR3 is built from 13 residues. Germline CDR1 reads MNHEY; CDR2 reads SMNVEV (reference sequence). V was clipped by 6 bases and J by 5 bases, with 13 bases between them.

The V and J genes are TRBV2 and TRBJ1-2, with D unresolved. Germline CDR1 reads SNHLY; CDR2 reads FYNNEI. V dropped 5 bases and J dropped 5 bases, with 15 bases sitting between them. The CDR3 covers 14 residues. The CDR3 spells CASSTVLSRYGYTF. CDR3 bases: TGTGCCAGCAGTACAGTTCTCTCCAGGTATGGCTACACCTTC.

The chain has TRBV7-9 and TRBJ1-1; unclear D gene. CDR3 length equals 16 residues. V gave up 5 bases and J gave up 2 bases, with 18 bases separating them. Germline V lookup: CDR1 SEHNR, CDR2 FQNEAQ (reference sequence). DNA of the CDR3: TGTGCCAGCAGCCTGACTCAGAGTCGGGGAAACACTGAAGCTTTCTTT. This encodes CASSLTQSRGNTEAFF.

J is TRBJ2-1 and V is TRBV9; D gene uncertain. CDR3 length: 18 residues. Between the trimmed V and J ends, which lost 0 bases and 4 bases, there was a span of 20 bases. In germline, CDR1 is SGDLS, CDR2 YYNGEE. CDR3 bases: TGTGCCAGCAGCGTAGCTTTTGGAGCCCCCCTGAATTACAATGAGCAGTTCTTC. This translates into CASSVAFGAPLNYNEQFF.

The chain couples TRBV7-6 to TRBJ2-3; D is possibly TRBD2 (5 bases). There are 18 residues in the CDR3. V gave up 0 bases and J gave up 1 base, with 17 bases separating them. The germline CDR1 and CDR2 sequences are SGHVS and FNYEAQ. DNA for the CDR3: TGTGCCAGCAGCTTAGCGATTGGTCTAGCAGACGGCACAGATACGCAGTATTTT. Amino acids: CASSLAIGLADGTDTQYF. Together with reference TRBV7-6 and TRBJ2-3, the CDR3 gives the full variable domain: GAGVSQSPRYKVTKRGQDVALRCDPISGHVSLYWYRQALGQGPEFLTYFNYEAQQDKSGLPNDRFSAERPEGSISTLTIQRTEQRDSAMYRCASSLAIGLADGTDTQYFGPGTRLTVL.

The rearrangement uses TRBV19 and TRBJ2-5, with 11 nucleotides matching TRBD2. The germline V gene encodes CDR1 LNHDA and CDR2 SQIVND (reference sequence). The CDR3 has 15 amino acids. The V segment lost 3 bases and the J segment 4 bases; nucleotides outside the gene matches: 4. DNA for the CDR3: TGTGCCAGTAGTATCGCTAGCGGGAGGATAGAGACCCAGTACTTC. Translating it yields CASSIASGRIETQYF. The full variable domain, its missing parts supplied by reference TRBV19 and TRBJ2-5, is DGGITQSPKYLFRKEGQNVTLSCEQNLNHDAMYWYRQDPGQGLRLIYYSQIVNDFQKGDIAEGYSVSREKKESFPLTVTSAQKNPTAFYLCASSIASGRIETQYFGPGTRLLVL.

The chain joins TRBV15 to TRBJ2-5; unclear D gene. The CDR3 has 14 residues. Germline CDR1 LNHNV, CDR2 YYDKDF (reference sequence). The V end was cut by 8 bases, the J end by 2 bases, with 15 bases between. CDR3 sequence reads: CATGFGERQETQYF. CDR3 bases: TGTGCCACCGGCTTTGGAGAGAGGCAAGAGACCCAGTACTTC.

V usage is TRBV28 and J usage is TRBJ2-1; 7 bases fit TRBD2. Germline V gene data show CDR1 as MDHEN and CDR2 as SYDVKM. Losses at the gene ends were 3 bases for V and 4 bases for J; bases not matched to a gene: 21. CDR3 size: 20 residues. The CDR3 loop is CASSFPETGRRERFYNEQFF. Here the CDR3 DNA reads TGTGCCAGCAGTTTTCCCGAGACCGGACGGCGGGAGAGATTTTACAATGAGCAGTTCTTC.

The rearrangement joins TRBV7-6 to TRBJ2-1; perhaps TRBD2 as D (7 bases). Between the trimmed V and J ends, which lost 1 base and 8 bases, there was a span of 15 bases. This CDR3 is built from 15 residues. CDR1 is SGHVS and CDR2 is FNYEAQ in the germline V gene. The CDR3 region has the DNA TGTGCCAGCAGCTTAGGAGGGGGGGAAGTCGATGAGCAGTTCTTC. This gives the protein CASSLGGGEVDEQFF.

This clone was seen more than once but under ten times. The J gene is TRBJ1-2, the V gene TRBV28; TRBD1 might be the D (5 bases). The CDR3 extends over 15 amino acids. Trimming removed 2 bases from V and 4 bases from J, with 14 bases in between. CDR1 is MDHEN, CDR2 SYDVKM, per germline. CDR3 bases: TGTGCCAGCAGTTTAAACCAGGGAAAGACCTATGGCTACACCTTC. Translation gives CASSLNQGKTYGYTF.

This rearrangement joins TRBV18 to TRBJ2-7; D perhaps matches TRBD2 (6 bases). Per germline, CDR1 KGHSH and CDR2 LQKENI. The CDR3 contains 13 residues. Trimming left V 8 bases short and J 2 bases short, with 13 bases between. CDR3 in amino acids: CASGTARTYEQYF. The CDR3 region has the DNA TGTGCCAGCGGGACTGCCAGGACCTACGAGCAGTACTTC.

The V gene is TRBV27, the J gene TRBJ2-3, with 8 bases identical to TRBD2. Per germline, CDR1 MNHEY and CDR2 SMNVEV (reference sequence). The CDR3 length is 16 residues. V lost 1 base and J lost 1; bases outside the gene matches: 4. The CDR3 here is CASSLYAGGRTDTQYF. CDR3 DNA: TGTGCCAGCAGTTTATACGCGGGGGGACGCACAGATACGCAGTATTTT.

The chain has TRBV29-1 and TRBJ1-2; D remains unclear. This CDR3 spans 11 amino acids. CDR1 is SQVTM, CDR2 ANQGSEA, per germline. Deletions cut 2 bases from V and 7 bases from J, with 8 bases between. CDR3 coding DNA: TGCAGCGTTGAACAGCGGGGTGGCTACACCTTC. Protein sequence: CSVEQRGGYTF.

This clone was counted between two and nine times. The rearrangement joins TRBV28 to TRBJ2-1; 7 nucleotides match TRBD2. V was pared by 7 bases and J by 0 bases, with 6 bases of the junction left unmatched. Germline V lookup: CDR1 MDHEN, CDR2 SYDVKM. The CDR3 sequence is 15 residues long. CDR3 DNA sequence: TGTGCCAGCATTAGGAGCGGGGACTCCTACAATGAGCAGTTCTTC. It yields the protein CASIRSGDSYNEQFF.

The CDR3 region is CASSLRGLRETQYF. CDR3 nucleotides: TGTGCCAGCAGCTTGAGGGGGCTTCGGGAGACCCAGTACTTC. The chain joins TRBV5-4 to TRBJ2-5; the match to TRBD1 covers 7 bases. CDR1 is SGHNT and CDR2 is YYREEE in the germline V gene (reference sequence). J lost 5 bases, V lost 1 base, and 5 bases had no gene match. This CDR3 comprises 14 residues.

V and J are TRBV7-2 and TRBJ2-4; 7 nucleotides line up with TRBD2. Germline V gives CDR1 SGHTA, CDR2 FQGNSA. The J segment lost 1 base and the V segment lost 1 base, leaving 7 bases of the junction unmatched. There are 17 residues in the CDR3. CDR3 DNA sequence: TGTGCCAGCAGCTTAGTGGCGGGGGATGGGGCCAAAAACATTCAGTACTTC. Its protein product is CASSLVAGDGAKNIQYF.

The V gene is TRBV13, the J gene TRBJ2-7, with 9 bases that match TRBD1. The germline V gene encodes CDR1 PRHDT and CDR2 FYEKMQ (reference sequence). The junction had 10 bases not matched to a gene; V was cut back by 0 bases and J by 4 bases. This CDR3 has 17 residues. The CDR3 loop is CASSLGTGTGLAYEQYF. DNA for the CDR3: TGTGCCAGCAGCTTAGGAACCGGGACAGGGCTTGCTTACGAGCAGTACTTC.

The chain couples TRBV30 to TRBJ1-2; D is undetermined. The germline V gene has CDR1 GTSNPN and CDR2 SVGIG (reference sequence). This CDR3 region has 16 residues. The V end was cut by 5 bases, the J end by 2 bases, with 21 bases between. In DNA, the CDR3 is TGTGCCTGGGTGGGTCAAGGAGGGAAGACCAACTATGGCTACACCTTC. This sequence encodes CAWVGQGGKTNYGYTF.

The chain employs TRBV2 and TRBJ1-5, with a possible D match to TRBD1 (5 bases). This CDR3 has 15 residues. Per germline, CDR1 SNHLY and CDR2 FYNNEI. The V end lost 1 base, the J end lost 7 bases, and 14 bases lay between the germline ends. Here the CDR3 reads CASSEEQARVQPQHF. In DNA form, the CDR3 reads TGTGCCAGCAGTGAAGAGCAAGCCAGGGTCCAGCCCCAGCATTTT.

A single count supports this clone. The chain employs TRBV15 and TRBJ2-3, with TRBD2 matching over 9 bases. This CDR3 has 17 residues. Germline CDR1 reads LNHNV; CDR2 reads YYDKDF (reference sequence). Trimming removed 1 base from V and 1 base from J; junction bases left unmatched: 6. This chain's CDR3 is CATSRGLAGLRTDTQYF. The DNA of the CDR3 is TGTGCCACCAGCAGAGGGCTAGCGGGATTGCGCACAGATACGCAGTATTTT.

The chain has TRBV6-1 and TRBJ2-1; 10 nucleotides match TRBD2. V shed 4 bases and J 10 bases; nucleotides not matched to a gene: 4. The germline CDR1 and CDR2 sequences are MNHNS and SASEGT. The CDR3 is 13 amino acids. The CDR3 DNA follows: TGTGCCAGCAGTGTGCGACTAGCGGGCGAGCAGTTCTTC. This gives the protein CASSVRLAGEQFF.

The chain uses TRBV27 and TRBJ2-5; possibly TRBD1 for D (5 bases). The tail of the sequence fits TRBJ2-7 better, so the J call may be wrong. The CDR3 length is 13 residues. CDR1 is MNHEY, CDR2 SMNVEV, per germline (reference sequence). The CDR3 loop is CASSRRAGYEQYF. The DNA for the CDR3 is TGTGCCAGCAGCCGCAGGGCCGGGTACGAGCAGTACTTC.

The chain employs TRBV10-3 and TRBJ1-5; D is perhaps TRBD1 (6 bases). The ends were cut back, 6 bases at V and 4 bases at J, with 10 bases in the middle. There are 13 residues in the CDR3. Per germline, CDR1 ENHRY and CDR2 SYGVKD. The CDR3, as DNA: TGTGCCATCAGGCGCAGGGGTAATCAGCCCCAGCATTTT. Translating gives CAIRRRGNQPQHF.